The 32 T cell receptor beta chains below all came from one sample that was sequenced in a study of cytomegalovirus exposure and HLA in healthy donors. PCR used 60 Vbeta primers and 13 Jbeta primers. Sequencing was performed with immunoSEQ multiplex PCR; in TCRdb, only in-frame clones are kept and a portion is missing. Found here are roughly 280,000 clones, roughly 70% of them singletons; the top ten hold 2% to 2.5%. Sequencing was performed on PBMCs. The receptors shown here come from a female donor in good health and CMV-seronegative.

The chain couples TRBV7-9 to TRBJ1-2; TRBD1 is a possible D gene (5 bases). The CDR3 length is 13 residues. V was trimmed by 5 bases and J by 8 bases, leaving 15 bases between them. Per germline, CDR1 SEHNR and CDR2 FQNEAQ (reference sequence). CDR3 sequence: CASSLGTSGGYTF. The CDR3 bases are TGTGCCAGCAGCCTAGGGACTTCGGGGGGCTACACCTTC.

The V call is TRBV28, the J call TRBJ1-4; 7 nucleotides match TRBD1. V shed 3 bases and J 0 bases; nucleotides not matched to a gene: 7. Germline V CDR1 and CDR2: MDHEN, SYDVKM. This CDR3 contains 17 residues. This CDR3 reads CASSFGGQAATNEKLFF. CDR3 nucleotides: TGTGCCAGCAGTTTCGGTGGACAGGCCGCAACTAATGAAAAACTGTTTTTT.

This clone was counted between two and nine times. The chain carries TRBV14 and TRBJ2-6, with 7 positions matching TRBD1. Trimming at V came to 4 bases and at J to 0 bases, leaving 12 bases not matched to a gene. Germline V gene sequence: CDR1 SGHDN, CDR2 FVKESK. The CDR3 runs to 19 residues. The CDR3 reads CASSPTLGTVYSGANVLTF. In nucleotides, the CDR3 is TGTGCCAGCAGCCCCACCCTTGGGACAGTCTACTCTGGGGCCAACGTCCTGACTTTC.

This chain connects TRBV5-1 to TRBJ2-7; 14 bases are a match to TRBD2. The V segment lost 0 bases and the J segment 3 bases; nucleotides outside the gene matches: 23. The germline gives CDR1 SGHRS, CDR2 YFSETQ. The CDR3 has 23 residues. The CDR3 bases are TGCGCCAGCAGCTTGGCTACGCGGGGTGGTCCGGGACTAGCGGGAGTTGGTGTCTACGAGCAGTACTTC. It is translated as CASSLATRGGPGLAGVGVYEQYF.

This CDR3 reads CASEGEGIRGYTF. The DNA of the CDR3 is TGTGCCTCTGAAGGGGAGGGAATAAGAGGCTACACCTTC. V and J are TRBV30 and TRBJ1-2; tentatively, D is TRBD1 (5 bases). The CDR3 sequence is 13 residues long. Germline CDR1 and CDR2: GTSNPN and SVGIG (reference sequence). Trimming shortened V by 7 bases and J by 8 bases, and 20 bases separated the two germline ends. Variable domain in full (rest from reference TRBV30 and TRBJ1-2): SQTIHQWPATLVQPVGSPLSLECTVEGTSNPNLYWYRQAAGRGLQLLFYSVGIGQISSEVPQNLSASRPQDRQFILSSKKLLLSDSGFYLCASEGEGIRGYTFGSGTRLTVV.

This rearrangement joins TRBV30 to TRBJ1-2; D remains ambiguous. Germline V gene sequence: CDR1 GTSNPN, CDR2 SVGIG (reference sequence). The CDR3 loop spans 15 amino acids. V dropped 2 bases and J dropped 0 bases, with 13 bases sitting between them. The CDR3 region has the DNA TGTGCCTGGAGTCCCACTAGGAACTCTAACTATGGCTACACCTTC. This encodes CAWSPTRNSNYGYTF.

This clone was picked up one time. The gene calls are TRBV11-3 and TRBJ2-2; possible D gene TRBD2, 9 bases. Looked up from germline, CDR1 is SGHNT and CDR2 is YENEEA. With 5 bases removed from V and 5 bases from J, the gap between germline ends came to 18 bases. The CDR3 consists of 16 residues. The CDR3 region has the DNA TGTGCCAGCAGCCCTCAGGGGGCGGGAGGGACCGGGGAGCTGTTTTTT. Amino acids: CASSPQGAGGTGELFF.

The chain has TRBV7-9 and TRBJ1-3; no reliable D call. Germline V gives CDR1 SEHNR, CDR2 FQNEAQ (reference sequence). The CDR3 totals 12 residues. Trimming removed 4 bases from V and 9 bases from J, with 10 bases in between. CDR3 sequence (DNA): TGTGCCAGCAGCTCACGGGGAGTCACCATATATTTT. This codes for CASSSRGVTIYF.

The rearrangement joins TRBV7-9 to TRBJ2-7; 14 bases agree with TRBD2. CDR1 and CDR2 (germline): SEHNR, FQNEAQ (reference sequence). CDR3 size: 16 residues. The J segment lost 2 bases and the V segment lost 5 bases, leaving 5 bases of the junction unmatched. The CDR3 nucleotides read TGTGCCAGCAGCCAGGGGGGACTAGCGGGAGCCTACGAGCAGTACTTC. This codes for CASSQGGLAGAYEQYF.

The chain carries TRBV19 and TRBJ1-4; 9 bases align to TRBD1. V lost 4 bases and J lost 7; bases outside the gene matches: 7. The CDR3 is 15 amino acids. CDR1 is LNHDA and CDR2 is SQIVND in the germline V gene (reference sequence). The CDR3 here is CASSTGDREVEKLFF. The CDR3 DNA reads TGTGCCAGTAGTACAGGGGACAGGGAGGTTGAAAAACTGTTTTTT.

The gene calls are TRBV13 and TRBJ2-7; D gene uncertain. The ends were cut back, 1 base at V and 7 bases at J, with 8 bases in the middle. The CDR3 runs to 12 residues. The germline gives CDR1 PRHDT, CDR2 FYEKMQ (reference sequence). The CDR3 bases are TGTGCCAGCAGCTTAGTGTCAGGAGAGCAGTACTTC. Its protein product is CASSLVSGEQYF.

V gene TRBV9 combines with J gene TRBJ1-2; D is perhaps TRBD1 (6 bases). This CDR3 region has 13 residues. Germline lookup yields CDR1 SGDLS and CDR2 YYNGEE. Trimming cost V 3 bases and J 8 bases, with 14 bases left between them. DNA of the CDR3: TGTGCCAGCAGCGCGAGGGGGAATTGGGGCTACACCTTC. It is translated as CASSARGNWGYTF.

Only one count was recorded for this clone. The V and J genes are TRBV7-3 and TRBJ2-1, with 9 bases identical to TRBD1. Trimming cost V 5 bases and J 8 bases; bases outside gene matches: 10. This CDR3 has 15 amino acids. Germline V lookup: CDR1 SGHTA, CDR2 FQGTGA. DNA for the CDR3: TGTGCCAGCAGCACACAGGGGGCGCGGCAAGATGAGCAGTTCTTC. Protein product: CASSTQGARQDEQFF. Variable domain in full (rest from reference TRBV7-3 and TRBJ2-1): GAGVSQTPSNKVTEKGKYVELRCDPISGHTALYWYRQSLGQGPEFLIYFQGTGAADDSGLPNDRFFAVRPEGSVSTLKIQRTERGDSAVYLCASSTQGARQDEQFFGPGTRLTVL.

The chain links TRBV7-9 to TRBJ1-5, with 9 bases lining up with TRBD1. The germline gives CDR1 SEHNR, CDR2 FQNEAQ (reference sequence). This CDR3 region has 17 residues. Trimming removed 1 base from V and 1 base from J; junction bases left unmatched: 5. CDR3 amino acids: CASSLVTGGISNQPQHF. The CDR3 coding sequence is TGTGCCAGCAGCTTAGTAACAGGGGGCATCAGCAATCAGCCCCAGCATTTT.

The count of this clone is one. The chain employs TRBV28 and TRBJ2-7; 8 nucleotides align to TRBD2. V trimming: 5 bases; J trimming: 5 bases; junction bases outside the gene matches: 8. The CDR3 covers 14 residues. Looked up from germline, CDR1 is MDHEN and CDR2 is SYDVKM. The chain's CDR3 is CASSRAGVHNEQYF. The CDR3 DNA reads as TGTGCCAGCAGTCGAGCGGGAGTACACAACGAGCAGTACTTC.

The V call is TRBV6-4, the J call TRBJ1-2; 11 bases line up with TRBD1. V was clipped by 6 bases and J by 4 bases; unmatched bases: 7. CDR1 and CDR2 from the germline V gene are MRHNA and SNTAGT. This CDR3 has 15 residues. CDR3 sequence reads: CASSEGTGGPYGYTF. In DNA, the CDR3 is TGTGCCAGCAGCGAGGGGACAGGGGGGCCCTATGGCTACACCTTC.

The rearrangement uses TRBV6-1 and TRBJ2-2, with TRBD1 identical over 11 bases. Germline trimming cut 3 bases from V and 8 bases from J; bases unmatched to any gene: 5. There are 15 residues in the CDR3. The germline gives CDR1 MNHNS, CDR2 SASEGT. CDR3 loop: CASSDGTGGSGELFF. The CDR3 nucleotides are TGTGCCAGCAGTGACGGGACAGGGGGTAGTGGGGAGCTGTTTTTT.

This chain uses TRBV25-1 with TRBJ2-5; D possibly corresponds to TRBD2 (5 bases). TRBJ2-7 matches the DNA end more closely, so the J call is doubtful. CDR1 is MGHDK, CDR2 SYGVNS, per germline. CDR3 size: 14 residues. This chain's CDR3 is CASSEIGSSYEQYF. In DNA, the CDR3 is TGTGCCAGCAGTGAAATTGGGAGCTCCTACGAGCAGTACTTC.

This chain links TRBV19 with TRBJ2-5; 8 nucleotides match TRBD2. This CDR3 spans 16 amino acids. The trim removed 2 bases at V and 2 bases at J, leaving 7 bases unmatched. CDR1 and CDR2 (germline): LNHDA, SQIVND (reference sequence). The CDR3 region is CASSIILAGGQETQYF. CDR3 DNA: TGTGCCAGTAGTATAATTCTCGCGGGAGGACAAGAGACCCAGTACTTC.

This sequence joins TRBV5-1 and TRBJ1-2; D remains ambiguous. CDR3 length: 12 amino acids. Germline loops: CDR1 SGHRS, CDR2 YFSETQ. The V end lost 4 bases, the J end lost 8 bases, and 12 bases lay between the germline ends. CDR3 coding DNA: TGCGCCAGCAGCCCCGGTGAGGGCGGCTACACCTTC. Translating it yields CASSPGEGGYTF.

The chain links TRBV6-1 to TRBJ2-1; 11 positions match TRBD2. V was pared by 4 bases and J by 8 bases, with 10 bases of the junction left unmatched. Germline V gives CDR1 MNHNS, CDR2 SASEGT. The length of the CDR3 is 16 residues. The CDR3: CASSVRASGRFDEQFF. In DNA, the CDR3 is TGTGCCAGCAGTGTTCGAGCTAGCGGGAGGTTCGATGAGCAGTTCTTC.

The chain links TRBV9 to TRBJ1-2; 7 bases agree with TRBD1. The CDR3 has 19 amino acids. Trimming took 0 bases from V and 7 from J; bases not matched to a gene: 21. The germline V gene has CDR1 SGDLS and CDR2 YYNGEE. Here the CDR3 DNA reads TGTGCCAGCAGCGTAGATCCGCGGCCAAGGGACAGAAATTACTGTGGCTACACCTTC. This gives the protein CASSVDPRPRDRNYCGYTF.

In this sample, this clone turned up a few times. Other DNA sequences in this specimen translate into the identical CDR3. The chain joins TRBV4-1 to TRBJ2-7; D is unclear. Trimming took 0 bases from V and 3 from J, leaving 9 bases between them. The CDR3 loop spans 14 amino acids. Looked up from germline, CDR1 is MGHRA and CDR2 is YSYEKL. The CDR3 nucleotides read TGCGCCAGCAGCCAAGATCCAGGCAGCTACGAGCAGTACTTC. Protein product: CASSQDPGSYEQYF.

This chain connects TRBV5-1 to TRBJ1-2, with 12 bases lining up with TRBD1. Germline values: CDR1 SGHRS, CDR2 YFSETQ. The CDR3 runs 16 residues. V lost 1 base to trimming and J lost 2 bases; unmatched junction nucleotides: 3. CDR3 residues: CASSLQGQGANYGYTF. Here the CDR3 DNA reads TGCGCCAGCAGCTTGCAGGGACAGGGGGCGAACTATGGCTACACCTTC. The whole variable domain, filled in from reference TRBV5-1 and TRBJ1-2, reads KAGVTQTPRYLIKTRGQQVTLSCSPISGHRSVSWYQQTPGQGLQFLFEYFSETQRNKGNFPGRFSGRQFSNSRSEMNVSTLELGDSALYLCASSLQGQGANYGYTFGSGTRLTVV.

In this sample, this clone turned up a few times. The chain links TRBV28 to TRBJ1-3; D not certain. The CDR3 consists of 15 residues. Germline-derived CDR1 and CDR2 are MDHEN and SYDVKM. V lost 2 bases, J lost 3 bases, and 11 bases lay in between. The CDR3 spells CASSLPGQGGNTIYF. The CDR3 DNA reads TGTGCCAGCAGTTTACCGGGTCAAGGTGGAAACACCATATATTTT.

The J gene is TRBJ1-2, the V gene TRBV27, with D hard to call. This CDR3 has 14 amino acids. From germline, CDR1 is MNHEY and CDR2 SMNVEV (reference sequence). V gave up 4 bases and J gave up 2 bases, with 11 bases separating them. CDR3: CASSSLNENYGYTF. The CDR3 region has the DNA TGTGCCAGCAGTTCCCTTAACGAGAACTATGGCTACACCTTC.

There are a few counts of this clone. The gene calls are TRBV19 and TRBJ2-3; weak D call: TRBD2 (5 bases). The CDR3 covers 14 residues. The ends were cut back, 6 bases at V and 6 bases at J, with 16 bases in the middle. Per germline, CDR1 LNHDA and CDR2 SQIVND (reference sequence). The DNA of the CDR3 is TGTGCCAGTAGGAGGGAAGGTCTAACGGATACGCAGTATTTT. This translates into CASRREGLTDTQYF.

The gene calls are TRBV28 and TRBJ1-5; TRBD1 matches at 7 bases. This CDR3 region has 18 residues. CDR1 is MDHEN, CDR2 SYDVKM, per germline. Losses at the gene ends were 2 bases for V and 2 bases for J; bases not matched to a gene: 12. The CDR3 nucleotides read TGTGCCAGCAGTTTAACTACAGGGGCCTATGATGGCAATCAGCCCCAGCATTTT. This translates into CASSLTTGAYDGNQPQHF.

In nucleotides, the CDR3 is TGTGCCAGCAGCGATGGGACAGAAAACACCGGGGAGCTGTTTTTT. It is translated as CASSDGTENTGELFF. This chain uses TRBV6-4 with TRBJ2-2, with 7 bases aligning to TRBD1. The CDR3 extends over 15 amino acids. Germline values: CDR1 MRHNA, CDR2 SNTAGT. V lost 6 bases, J lost 2 bases, and 6 bases stayed unmatched.

This clone was recorded a few times. The J gene is TRBJ2-1, the V gene TRBV5-6; D may be TRBD1 (6 bases). CDR3 size: 15 residues. Germline CDR1 SGHDT, CDR2 YYEEEE. Deletions cut 2 bases from V and 6 bases from J, with 15 bases between. The CDR3 region has the DNA TGTGCCAGCAGCTTCGGGACACTCGCCTCCAATGAGCAGTTCTTC. It encodes CASSFGTLASNEQFF.

This clone was counted between two and nine times. The sample carries other DNA sequences with the same CDR3. The V and J genes are TRBV18 and TRBJ2-7; 9 bases are shared with TRBD1. The ends lost 3 bases at V and 0 bases at J; junction bases unmatched: 3. CDR1 and CDR2 from the germline V gene are KGHSH and LQKENI. This CDR3 is built from 15 residues. The CDR3 DNA is TGTGCCAGCTCACCTGGACAGGGGAGCTCCTACGAGCAGTACTTC. Translated: CASSPGQGSSYEQYF.

The chain carries TRBV4-1 and TRBJ2-1, with 8 nucleotides matching TRBD2. V lost 0 bases and J lost 4; bases outside the gene matches: 8. CDR3 length equals 17 residues. Germline-derived CDR1 and CDR2 are MGHRA and YSYEKL. The CDR3 region has the DNA TGCGCCAGCAGCCAAGACCGGGGGGGGTACCGGTACAATGAGCAGTTCTTC. Translated: CASSQDRGGYRYNEQFF.